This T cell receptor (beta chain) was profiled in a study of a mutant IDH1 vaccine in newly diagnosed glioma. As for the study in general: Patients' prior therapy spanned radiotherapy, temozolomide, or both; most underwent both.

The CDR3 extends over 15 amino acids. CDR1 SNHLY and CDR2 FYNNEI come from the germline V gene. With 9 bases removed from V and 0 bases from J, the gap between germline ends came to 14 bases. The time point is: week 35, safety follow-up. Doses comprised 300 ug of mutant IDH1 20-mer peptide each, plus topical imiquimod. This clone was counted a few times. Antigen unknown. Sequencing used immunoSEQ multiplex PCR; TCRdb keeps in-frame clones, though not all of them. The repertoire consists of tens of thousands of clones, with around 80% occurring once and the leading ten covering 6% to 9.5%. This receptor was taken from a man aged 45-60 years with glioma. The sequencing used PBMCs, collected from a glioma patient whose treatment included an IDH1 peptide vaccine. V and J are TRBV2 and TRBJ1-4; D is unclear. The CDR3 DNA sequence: TGTGCCAGTCAAGACCCCGGGGCAACTAATGAAAAACTGTTTTTT. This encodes CASQDPGATNEKLFF.